This T cell receptor beta chain was retrieved from a study of blood T cell repertoires in COVID-19. From germline, CDR1 is SGHTA and CDR2 FQGTGA. There are 16 residues in the CDR3. The junction had 11 bases not matched to a gene; V was cut back by 5 bases and J by 4 bases. In the authors' methods: Amplification of reference gene primers was used by the study to estimate nucleated cell counts. Method: immunoSEQ multiplex PCR; TCRdb's copy keeps in-frame clones and lacks some. The V and J calls and clone size are taken from that table; D and trimming were inferred from the DNA. Found here are about 150,000 clones, roughly 89% of them singletons; the top ten hold about 3.2%.

Sequencing was done on a sample of peripheral blood. This clonotype was obtained from a man in his 60s with active or convalescent COVID-19. The rearrangement uses TRBV7-3 and TRBJ2-3; TRBD2 aligns across 8 bases. The CDR3, as DNA: TGTGCCAGCAGCCCCGGGGGGGGACGGCGGCCAGATACGCAGTATTTT. Translating gives CASSPGGGRRPDTQYF.